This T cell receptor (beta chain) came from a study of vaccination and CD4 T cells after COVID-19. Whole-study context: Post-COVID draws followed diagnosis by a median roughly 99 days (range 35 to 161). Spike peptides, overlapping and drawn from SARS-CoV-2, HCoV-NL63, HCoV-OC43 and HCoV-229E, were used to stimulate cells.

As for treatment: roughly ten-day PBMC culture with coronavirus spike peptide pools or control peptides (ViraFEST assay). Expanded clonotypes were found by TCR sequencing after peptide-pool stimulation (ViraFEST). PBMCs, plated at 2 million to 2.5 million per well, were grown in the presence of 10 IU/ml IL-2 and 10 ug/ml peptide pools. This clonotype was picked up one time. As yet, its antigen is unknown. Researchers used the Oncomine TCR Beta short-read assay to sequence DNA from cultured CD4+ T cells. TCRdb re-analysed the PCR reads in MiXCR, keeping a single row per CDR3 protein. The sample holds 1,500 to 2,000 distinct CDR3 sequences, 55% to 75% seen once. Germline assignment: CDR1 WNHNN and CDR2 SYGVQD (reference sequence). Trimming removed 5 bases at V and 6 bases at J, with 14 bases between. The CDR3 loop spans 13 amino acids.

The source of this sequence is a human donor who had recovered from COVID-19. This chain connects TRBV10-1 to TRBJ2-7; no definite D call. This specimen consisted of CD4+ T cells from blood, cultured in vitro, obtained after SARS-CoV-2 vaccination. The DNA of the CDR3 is TGCGCCAGCAGTTTTGAATCTGGACGCGAGCAGTACTTC. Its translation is CASSFESGREQYF.